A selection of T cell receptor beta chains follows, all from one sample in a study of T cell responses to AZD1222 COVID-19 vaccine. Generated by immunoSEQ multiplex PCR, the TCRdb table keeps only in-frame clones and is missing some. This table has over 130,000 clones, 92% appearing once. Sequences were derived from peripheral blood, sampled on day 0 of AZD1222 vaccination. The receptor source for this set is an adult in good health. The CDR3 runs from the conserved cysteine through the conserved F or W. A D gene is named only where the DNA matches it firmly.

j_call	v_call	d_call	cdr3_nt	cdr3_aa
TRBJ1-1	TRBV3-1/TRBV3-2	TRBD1	TGTGCCAGCAGCCAAACAGGGGGGGTGAACACTGAAGCTTTCTTT	CASSQTGGVNTEAFF
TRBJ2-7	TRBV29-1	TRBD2	TGCAGCGTTGAATGGAACCTAGCGGGCTTACGAGTGCAGTACTTC	CSVEWNLAGLRVQYF
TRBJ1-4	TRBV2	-	TGTGCCAGCAGGAGGACAGCGAATGAAAAACTGTTTTTT	CASRRTANEKLFF
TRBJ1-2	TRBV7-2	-	TGTGCCAGCAGCTTATCCCCTATCGGACAGACACAAAAGGGCTACACCTTC	CASSLSPIGQTQKGYTF
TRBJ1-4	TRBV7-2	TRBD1	TGTGCCAGCAGCTTATCCGGGACAGGTGATGAAAAACTGTTTTTT	CASSLSGTGDEKLFF
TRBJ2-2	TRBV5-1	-	TGCGCCAGCAGCTTGGAACAGGTCGGCTCCCGGGGGGAGCTGTTTTTT	CASSLEQVGSRGELFF
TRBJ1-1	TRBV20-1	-	TGCAGTGCTACCAACCCCTATGGAGCTTTCTTT	CSATNPYGAFF
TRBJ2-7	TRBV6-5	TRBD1	TGTGCCAGCAGGATAGGGGACAGGGTCTACGAGCAGTACTTC	CASRIGDRVYEQYF
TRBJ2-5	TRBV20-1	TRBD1	TGCAGTGCTAGTCCCGCAGGGGGCGCTTGGGAGACCCAGTACTTC	CSASPAGGAWETQYF
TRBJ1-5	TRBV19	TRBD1	TGTGCCAGTAGCCTGGGACAGGGGAATAGCAATCAGCCCCAGCATTTT	CASSLGQGNSNQPQHF
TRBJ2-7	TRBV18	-	TGTGCCAGCTCACCAACACAGGGAATCGTCGACGAGCAGTACTTC	CASSPTQGIVDEQYF